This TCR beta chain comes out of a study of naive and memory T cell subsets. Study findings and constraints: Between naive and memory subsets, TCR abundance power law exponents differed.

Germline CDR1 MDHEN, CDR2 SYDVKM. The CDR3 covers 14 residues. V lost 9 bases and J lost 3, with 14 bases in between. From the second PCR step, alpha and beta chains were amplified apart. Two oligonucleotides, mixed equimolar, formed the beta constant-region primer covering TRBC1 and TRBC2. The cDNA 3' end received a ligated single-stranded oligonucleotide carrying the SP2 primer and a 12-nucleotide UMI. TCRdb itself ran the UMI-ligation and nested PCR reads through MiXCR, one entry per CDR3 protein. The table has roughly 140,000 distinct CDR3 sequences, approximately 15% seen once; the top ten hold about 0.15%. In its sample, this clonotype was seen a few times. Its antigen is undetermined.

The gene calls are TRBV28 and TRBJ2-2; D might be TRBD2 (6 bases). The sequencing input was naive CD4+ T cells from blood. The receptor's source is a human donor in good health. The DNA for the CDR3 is TGTGCCAGTCTGGCGGGGACGGACACCGGGGAGCTGTTTTTT. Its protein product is CASLAGTDTGELFF. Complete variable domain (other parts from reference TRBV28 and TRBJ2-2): DVKVTQSSRYLVKRTGEKVFLECVQDMDHENMFWYRQDPGLGLRLIYFSYDVKMKEKGDIPEGYSVSREKKERFSLILESASTNQTSMYLCASLAGTDTGELFFGEGSRLTVL.